This is a list of T cell receptor beta chains from one sample in a study of T-cell reconstitution after alpha-beta-depleted transplantation in children. From the PCR reads, TCRdb called clonotypes with MiXCR, one entry per CDR3 protein. The sample contains just over 950,000 distinct CDR3 sequences, about 26% of which appear only once. This material consisted of PBMCs, mostly from graft donor cells, taken 360 days after TCRalphabeta/CD19-depleted stem cell transplant. The receptor source for this set is a boy under three years old who had a stem cell transplant for SCID, so the T cells may come from the graft donor. The CDR3 runs from the conserved cysteine through the conserved F or W.

TRBV9	16	TRBJ2-3	CASSVSGTVNTDTQYF
TRBV12-3/TRBV12-4	12	TRBJ1-4	CASRGQEEKLFF
TRBV12-3/TRBV12-4	15	TRBJ2-1	CASMLPGGSYNEQFF
TRBV4-2	17	TRBJ2-7	CASSPTTRDRWSYEQYF
TRBV5-1	15	TRBJ2-7	CASSFIWGNSYEQYF
TRBV29-1	13	TRBJ2-1	CSVQREIYNEQFF
TRBV13	18	TRBJ2-3	CASSSRTSGEEVTDTQYF
TRBV5-1	15	TRBJ2-3	CASSWVRRTTDTQYF
TRBV7-2	14	TRBJ2-7	CASSLPLISYEQYF
TRBV7-8	12	TRBJ2-7	CASSLVPIEQYF
TRBV7-8	13	TRBJ2-5	CASDPLARETQYF
TRBV5-6	17	TRBJ1-1	CASSLKGGVTMNTEAFF
TRBV5-1	8	TRBJ2-7	CFSREQYF
TRBV5-1	14	TRBJ2-7	CASSLDRERNEQYF
TRBV10-3	13	TRBJ2-1	CAISELTYNEQFF
TRBV7-2	14	TRBJ1-6	CASSSDRVNSPLHF
TRBV12-3/TRBV12-4	16	TRBJ2-2	CASSFLGGLHTGELFF
TRBV5-1	14	TRBJ1-1	CASSLGQLGTEAFF
TRBV7-3	13	TRBJ2-1	CASSLTGSIEQFF
TRBV29-1	15	TRBJ1-2	CSVRELGVYGYGYTF
TRBV9	17	TRBJ2-2	CASSSPLGAGIAGELFF
TRBV7-7	16	TRBJ2-1	CASSSKPGQGLNEQFF
TRBV13	15	TRBJ1-1	CASSPQRGVRTEAFF
TRBV7-8	16	TRBJ2-1	CASSLLSRANSLEQFF
TRBV12-3/TRBV12-4	15	TRBJ2-3	CASSYEGTRTDTQYF
TRBV11-1	12	TRBJ1-1	CASTRGQAEAFF
TRBV10-3	14	TRBJ1-3	CAISHSYSGNTIYF
TRBV12-3/TRBV12-4	16	TRBJ2-7	CASSLLTGWASYEQYF
TRBV20-1	14	TRBJ2-3	CSARDPGGRDTQYF
TRBV6-6	11	TRBJ1-1	CASSQGREAFF
TRBV4-3	13	TRBJ2-4	CASSQEGGNIQYF
TRBV5-1	15	TRBJ2-3	CASSVQGVGADTQYF
TRBV6-5	16	TRBJ1-5	CASSYIRDKANQPQHF
TRBV5-7	21	TRBJ1-1	CASSSVDGGRSKSSLGTEAFF
TRBV6-1	14	TRBJ1-2	CASSTSRANYGYTF
TRBV10-3	14	TRBJ2-2	CAISLTGEAGELFF
TRBV29-1	13	TRBJ2-7	CSVGRGKDYEQYF
TRBV29-1	14	TRBJ2-2	CSVSGTSGTGELFF
TRBV6-1	14	TRBJ1-5	CASSRGRGYQPQHF
TRBV15	16	TRBJ2-1	CATSREVGGALNEQFF
TRBV5-1	16	TRBJ1-3	CASSLGPREDGNTIYF
TRBV20-1	18	TRBJ2-1	CSASGGQGLIASYNEQFF
TRBV20-1	17	TRBJ1-1	CSARAGATGLLNTEAFF
TRBV15	17	TRBJ1-4	CATSRVGQGKNNEKLFF
TRBV4-1	12	TRBJ1-5	CASSHPRGPQHF
TRBV10-3	19	TRBJ2-3	CAISPARPEEIMPTDTQYF
TRBV7-9	16	TRBJ1-2	CASSLALEGSDYGYTF
TRBV5-1	13	TRBJ2-3	CASSPLLGDTQYF
TRBV5-5	13	TRBJ1-2	CASSLYRDYGYTF